This TCR beta chain was recorded in a study of blood T cell repertoires in COVID-19. Study information: Sites across the United States, Italy and Spain contributed samples from acute and convalescent COVID-19.

The CDR3 runs to 13 residues. Trimming removed 6 bases at V and 7 bases at J, with 12 bases between. Germline CDR1 and CDR2: KGHSH and LQKENI. Original handling: The authors estimated nucleated cell counts from reference gene primer amplification. TCRdb's copy holds only in-frame clones and misses some; the assay was immunoSEQ multiplex PCR. V, J and clone size are those of that table, while D and trimming were read from the DNA. The sample lists 50,000 to 60,000 clones, 75% to 85% occurring once. Sequencing input: peripheral blood. The TCR was taken from a man in his forties with acute or convalescent COVID-19. The V call is TRBV18, the J call TRBJ1-4, with D maybe TRBD1 (6 bases). CDR3 sequence: CASSTGTPEKLFF. The CDR3 DNA reads TGTGCCAGCTCGACAGGAACCCCTGAAAAACTGTTTTTT.